The 22 T cell receptor beta chains below all came from one sample that was sequenced in a study of Graves' ophthalmopathy and Graves' hyperthyroidism. Beta-chain TCR CDR3 regions were amplified from RNA transcripts. RT-PCR was first run with HTBI primers, then multiplex PCR in a second round. TCRdb re-analysed the multiplex PCR reads in MiXCR, keeping a single row per CDR3 protein. The repertoire includes approximately 460,000 distinct CDR3 sequences, approximately 15% of them detected once, and roughly 10% sits in the top ten. Material for sequencing was blood. The receptors here all came from a woman aged 25-40 years with Graves' ophthalmopathy.

This clonotype was counted ten times or more. J is TRBJ1-1 and V is TRBV20-1; the D gene is possibly TRBD1 (5 bases). Between the trimmed V and J ends, which lost 0 bases and 12 bases, there was a span of 8 bases. The CDR3 has 10 amino acids. Germline V gene lookup returns CDR1 DFQATT and CDR2 SNEGSKA (reference sequence). CDR3 coding DNA: TGCAGTGCTAGAGACAGGGAGCCTTTCTTT. Encoded protein: CSARDREPFF.

In this sample, this clonotype turned up many times. V gene TRBV20-1 combines with J gene TRBJ1-1, with 7 nucleotides matching TRBD1. This CDR3 has 17 amino acids. V dropped 1 base and J dropped 4; count of bases not matched to a gene: 15. The germline V gene encodes CDR1 DFQATT and CDR2 SNEGSKA (reference sequence). CDR3 DNA sequence: TGCAGTGCTAGAGCTCTTGAGAGGGGGCAACAGGGCACTGAAGCTTTCTTT. Protein: CSARALERGQQGTEAFF.

On this clonotype itself: Just one base apart from a much larger clone, this may be a read error. The chain carries TRBV7-2 and TRBJ1-3; D gene unclear. Looked up from germline, CDR1 is SGHTA and CDR2 is FQGNSA. This CDR3 region has 13 residues. V gave up 5 bases and J gave up 0 bases, with 5 bases separating them. CDR3 loop: CASSPFSGNTIYF. For the CDR3, the DNA is TGTGCCAGCAGCCCCTTCTCTGGAAACACCATATATTTT.

V is TRBV6-1 and J is TRBJ2-7; D not certain. Per germline, CDR1 MNHNS and CDR2 SASEGT. V lost 5 bases and J 0 bases, leaving 11 bases between the germline ends. There are 14 residues in the CDR3. Here the CDR3 reads CASSTTFASYEQYF. The CDR3 DNA reads TGTGCCAGCAGTACAACGTTCGCCTCCTACGAGCAGTACTTC.

This clonotype came up a few times. This chain uses TRBV3-1 with TRBJ2-2; D is unclear. V was trimmed by 0 bases and J by 1 base, leaving 12 bases between them. CDR3 length: 17 residues. Germline V gene lookup returns CDR1 LGHDT and CDR2 YNNKEL (reference sequence). The CDR3, as DNA: TGTGCCAGCAGCCAAGATTCGGGCCACCTGAACACCGGGGAGCTGTTTTTT. Translating gives CASSQDSGHLNTGELFF.

This clonotype came up many times. The V gene is TRBV5-1, the J gene TRBJ2-7; D call uncertain. Germline values: CDR1 SGHRS, CDR2 YFSETQ. The CDR3 has 12 amino acids. The V and J ends lost 3 bases and 3 bases respectively, with 7 bases between them. CDR3 coding DNA: TGCGCCAGCAGCTGGAATAACTACGAGCAGTACTTC. It translates to CASSWNNYEQYF.

This clonotype was observed many times. The chain has TRBV30 and TRBJ1-1; D unresolved. The CDR3 spans 12 residues. The V gene's germline CDR1 is GTSNPN and CDR2 SVGIG (reference sequence). The V end was cut by 3 bases, the J end by 10 bases, with 15 bases between. The CDR3 spells CAWSRAQSGAFF. The CDR3, as DNA: TGTGCCTGGAGCCGGGCCCAAAGTGGAGCTTTCTTT.

The gene calls are TRBV5-1 and TRBJ1-1, with D maybe TRBD1 (5 bases). V was pared by 4 bases and J by 6 bases, with 13 bases between. Germline CDR1 reads SGHRS; CDR2 reads YFSETQ. This CDR3 region has 13 residues. The CDR3 DNA reads TGCGCCAGCAGCAAGGAGGGGTATGCTGAAGCTTTCTTT. Its protein is CASSKEGYAEAFF.

This clonotype was observed at least ten times. This chain links TRBV28 with TRBJ2-6; tentatively, D is TRBD1 (6 bases). Trimming left V 4 bases short and J 0 bases short, with 16 bases between. CDR1 and CDR2 (germline): MDHEN, SYDVKM. CDR3 length equals 18 residues. The CDR3 reads CASSSRRDIYSGANVLTF. In DNA form, the CDR3 reads TGTGCCAGCAGTTCCCGCCGGGACATCTACTCTGGGGCCAACGTCCTGACTTTC.

CDR3 sequence (DNA): TGTGCCAGCAGTGAGGCACGGGGGCGCTTATACGAGCAGTACTTC. This sequence encodes CASSEARGRLYEQYF. The rearrangement links TRBV25-1 to TRBJ2-7; D might be TRBD1 or TRBD2, each matching 6 bases. This CDR3 contains 15 residues. Germline V lookup: CDR1 MGHDK, CDR2 SYGVNS. V dropped 3 bases and J dropped 4 bases, with 16 bases sitting between them.

This clonotype occurred many times. The chain is built from TRBV30 and TRBJ2-7; D not certain. Germline CDR1 GTSNPN, CDR2 SVGIG (reference sequence). The CDR3 runs to 12 residues. V dropped 0 bases and J dropped 6 bases, with 9 bases sitting between them. The CDR3 region has the DNA TGTGCCTGGAGTGTACCGTGGGGCGAGCAGTACTTC. Its translation is CAWSVPWGEQYF.

This clonotype was recorded at least ten times. The chain joins TRBV7-8 to TRBJ2-7, with a possible D match to TRBD2 (5 bases). Germline V lookup: CDR1 SGHVS, CDR2 FQNEAQ. V was shortened by 2 bases and J by 1 base, with 9 bases between the two germline ends. The CDR3 length is 14 residues. The CDR3 DNA reads TGTGCCAGCAGCTTAAGCGGAAGATCCTACGAGCAGTACTTC. Its translation is CASSLSGRSYEQYF.

With regard to this clonotype: Here the CDR3 omits its conserved ending phenylalanine or tryptophan, so a read error is the likely source. J is TRBJ2-7 and V is TRBV6-1; D uncertain. With 0 bases removed from V and 0 bases from J, the gap between germline ends came to 15 bases. Per germline, CDR1 MNHNS and CDR2 SASEGT. The CDR3 length is 17 residues. CDR3 region: CASSEARFGPSSYEQYY. The CDR3 DNA sequence: TGTGCCAGCAGTGAAGCGCGTTTCGGTCCTAGCTCCTACGAGCAGTACTAC.

This clonotype was found many times. This chain connects TRBV28 to TRBJ2-2; D is perhaps TRBD2 (6 bases). The V end lost 2 bases, the J end lost 5 bases, and 15 bases lay between the germline ends. Germline CDR1 MDHEN, CDR2 SYDVKM. The CDR3 length is 16 residues. CDR3 residues: CASSLSTPGGTGELFF. DNA of the CDR3: TGTGCCAGCAGTTTAAGTACTCCCGGGGGTACCGGGGAGCTGTTTTTT.

The chain joins TRBV7-2 to TRBJ1-2, with D perhaps TRBD1 (5 bases). The CDR3 length is 13 residues. Germline V lookup: CDR1 SGHTA, CDR2 FQGNSA. Trimming pared 3 bases from V and 8 bases from J, leaving 13 bases between. The CDR3 here is CASSFRDWRGYTF. The CDR3 DNA reads TGTGCCAGCAGCTTCAGGGATTGGAGAGGCTACACCTTC.

This clonotype came up a few times. The rearrangement joins TRBV7-9 to TRBJ1-1; D unresolved. There are 15 residues in the CDR3. CDR1 is SEHNR and CDR2 is FQNEAQ in the germline V gene (reference sequence). The V gene lost 2 bases and the J gene lost 0 bases, with 10 bases spanning the gap. The CDR3, as DNA: TGTGCCAGCAGCTTACCCGTCGGGGTGAACACTGAAGCTTTCTTT. It is translated as CASSLPVGVNTEAFF.

This clonotype was found many times. The rearrangement uses TRBV7-9 and TRBJ1-1, with D possibly matching TRBD1 (6 bases). Trimming removed 5 bases from V and 5 bases from J, with 18 bases in between. This CDR3 spans 15 amino acids. In germline, CDR1 is SEHNR, CDR2 FQNEAQ (reference sequence). The DNA of the CDR3 is TGTGCCAGCAGCAATTTGGGGGGGGCTAGGACTGAAGCTTTCTTT. This translates into CASSNLGGARTEAFF.

The sample holds many counts of this clonotype. The rearrangement links TRBV5-1 to TRBJ1-6; perhaps TRBD1 as D (6 bases). The CDR3 contains 14 residues. The ends were cut back, 2 bases at V and 10 bases at J, with 13 bases in the middle. The germline CDR1 and CDR2 sequences are SGHRS and YFSETQ. CDR3 loop: CASSLDGGPSPLHF. In DNA form, the CDR3 reads TGCGCCAGCAGCTTAGACGGGGGGCCATCACCCCTCCACTTT.

This clonotype was seen many times. This chain links TRBV10-1 with TRBJ2-2; D is undetermined. This CDR3 region has 13 residues. CDR1 WNHNN and CDR2 SYGVQD come from the germline V gene (reference sequence). The V and J ends lost 5 bases and 6 bases respectively, with 10 bases between them. CDR3 residues: CASSHDDPGELFF. CDR3 DNA: TGCGCCAGCAGTCATGATGACCCCGGGGAGCTGTTTTTT.

J is TRBJ2-7 and V is TRBV12-3 or TRBV12-4, with D perhaps TRBD2 (5 bases). V was cut by 7 bases and J by 2 bases, with 15 bases left in between. This CDR3 has 14 residues. CDR3 sequence reads: CASTSIASAYEQYF. CDR3 in DNA: TGTGCCAGCACCTCAATAGCGTCAGCCTACGAGCAGTACTTC.

The rearrangement joins TRBV29-1 to TRBJ2-7; D not certain. Trimming removed 0 bases from V and 4 bases from J, with 7 bases in between. Germline values: CDR1 SQVTM, CDR2 ANQGSEA. This CDR3 comprises 12 residues. CDR3 DNA sequence: TGCAGCGTTGAAGATTTGGGTTACGAGCAGTACTTC. Its protein product is CSVEDLGYEQYF.

This clonotype has a count of ten or more. The rearrangement links TRBV28 to TRBJ1-6; D is uncertain. The V gene lost 10 bases and the J gene lost 7 bases, with 20 bases spanning the gap. Germline V CDR1 and CDR2: MDHEN, SYDVKM. The CDR3 is made up of 15 amino acids. The DNA for the CDR3 is TGTGCCAACTCTAGATACGCAGGCTGGAATTCACCCCTCCACTTT. Its protein product is CANSRYAGWNSPLHF.